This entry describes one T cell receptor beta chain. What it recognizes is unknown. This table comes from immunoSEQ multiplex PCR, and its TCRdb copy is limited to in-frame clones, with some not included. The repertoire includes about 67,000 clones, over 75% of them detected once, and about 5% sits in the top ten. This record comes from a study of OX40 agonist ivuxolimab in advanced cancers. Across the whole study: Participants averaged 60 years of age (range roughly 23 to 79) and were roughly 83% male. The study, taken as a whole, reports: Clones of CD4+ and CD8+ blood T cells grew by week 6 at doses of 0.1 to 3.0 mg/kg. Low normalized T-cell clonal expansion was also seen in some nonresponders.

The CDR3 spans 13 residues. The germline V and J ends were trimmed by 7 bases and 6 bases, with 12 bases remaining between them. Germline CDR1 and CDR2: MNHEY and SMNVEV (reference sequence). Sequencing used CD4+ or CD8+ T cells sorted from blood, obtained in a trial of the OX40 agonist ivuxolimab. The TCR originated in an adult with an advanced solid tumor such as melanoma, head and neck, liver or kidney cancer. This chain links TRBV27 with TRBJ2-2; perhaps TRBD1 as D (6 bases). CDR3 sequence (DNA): TGTGCCAGCATGGACAGCATGGCCGGGGAGCTGTTTTTT. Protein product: CASMDSMAGELFF.